This entry features one T cell receptor beta chain sequence. The antigen is not known. The CDR3 is 15 residues long. In germline, CDR1 is DFQATT, CDR2 SNEGSKA (reference sequence). The record originates from a study of T cells expressing NK-cell markers. The overall study: Sorted CD3+CD56-NKG2C+, CD3+CD56+NKG2C- and CD3+CD56+NKG2C+ T cells were the source of the TCR beta repertoires. Findings and limits, study-wide: Several donors showed these clonotypes also leading the CD3+CD56-NKG2C+ fraction. Expanded NKG2C+ T cell clones were not confirmed as HCMV-specific. Each of about 6 donors carried dominant NKG2C+ clonotypes accounting for about 1.0-7.5% of CD8+ T cells.

TCRdb re-called the 5' RACE reads and gives one entry per CDR3 protein, without DNA. Recorded for this sample: roughly 180,000 distinct CDR3 sequences. V usage is TRBV20-1 and J usage is TRBJ2-7. Sequenced sample: blood T cells: a sorted CD56 or NKG2C T cell subset, CD4+ or CD8+ T cells, or bulk PBMC T cells (not recorded which). The receptor's source is a woman aged 18 to 75 in good health. CDR3 in amino acids: CSATRFGGGSYEQYF.